This TCR beta chain was found in a study of T cell responses to AZD1222 COVID-19 vaccine (dated by TCRdb to 2020 to 2022). Turning to the overall study: A total of 230 to 250 trial participants underwent TCR sequencing, of whom approximately 200 had received two doses of AZD1222 and some 26 had received two doses of the MenACWY control vaccine. Enrollment into the trials was organized by age into subgroups of 18-55, 56-69 and 70-plus years, and those subgroups contained approximately 150, 30 and 60 TCR-sequenced participants, respectively.

The germline V gene (reference sequence) sets CDR1 to PRHDT and CDR2 to FYEKMQ. The CDR3 holds 12 amino acids from the cysteine to the phenylalanine. Only the CDR3 DNA is retained, 36 bases long and in frame from the first base. V sheds 1 base and J sheds 5 bases, leaving 6 bases between their ends. This sample's time point label indicates: sample from adult after SARS-CoV-2 infection, after symptom onset. A couple of convalescent COVID-19 patients, sampled after symptom onset from adults with prior SARS-CoV-2 infection, were also TCR-sequenced for comparison. With respect to this clone: The specificity of this receptor is unknown. The input lacks base qualities; no much larger clone sits a single base away.

The CDR3 regions of human TCRbeta chains were subjected to immunosequencing. Turning to the authors' computational methods: TCRs in the repertoires were matched against a reference library of SARS-CoV-2-specific TCRs that had been generated with the MIRA antigen-specificity platform. Breadth was defined as the fraction of unique TCRs that were SARS-CoV-2-associated, and depth was defined as the fraction of total T cells that were SARS-CoV-2-associated. Using the MIRA data, each spike-specific TCR was assigned both to the spike region to which the TCR was reactive and to a CD4 or CD8 class. Log10-transformed breadth and depth values were compared by one-way ANOVA with Sidak's multiple comparisons tests. Drawn from immuneACCESS, this table holds only the in-frame rearrangements with V and J called that TCRdb kept. Clones are partly lost; checked studies trace under half to an unresolved V gene and leave the rest unexplained. The DNA gave D and trimming, while V, J and clone size come from that table. This sample holds 140,000 to 150,000 clones; approximately 93% were observed only once. The top ten clones comprise 10% to 15% of the sample.

Overall study outcomes, separate from this receptor: Most participants were white British and females outnumbered males, and the authors suggested that clonal diversity may have been underestimated. Only five to seven AZD1222 recipients were SARS-CoV-2 seropositive at baseline, limiting conclusions about previously exposed vaccinees. After two AZD1222 doses, both the breadth and the depth of spike-specific TCRs were significantly higher than at day 0 and than in MenACWY recipients. The 56-69-year group was small, and its depth increase did not reach significance, likely because of low power. Reportedly, close to half of the unique spike-specific TCRs recognized epitopes lying outside the regions that are mutated in the B.1.351 and B.1.1.7 variants. Because no day 14 peak-response samples were available, repertoires were characterized only after the peak T cell response. The vaccine-associated CD4 TCRs covered the entire spike protein, and the dominant responses fell in regions 160-218 and 743-854.

This sequence was found in an adult who had recovered from COVID-19. The sequencing here drew on peripheral blood, taken after recovery from COVID-19. The chain was built from TRBV13 and TRBJ2-7, with the D gene call left open. The encoded CDR3 is CASSLEWNEQYF. The DNA reads TGTGCCAGCAGCTTAGAATGGAACGAGCAGTACTTC.